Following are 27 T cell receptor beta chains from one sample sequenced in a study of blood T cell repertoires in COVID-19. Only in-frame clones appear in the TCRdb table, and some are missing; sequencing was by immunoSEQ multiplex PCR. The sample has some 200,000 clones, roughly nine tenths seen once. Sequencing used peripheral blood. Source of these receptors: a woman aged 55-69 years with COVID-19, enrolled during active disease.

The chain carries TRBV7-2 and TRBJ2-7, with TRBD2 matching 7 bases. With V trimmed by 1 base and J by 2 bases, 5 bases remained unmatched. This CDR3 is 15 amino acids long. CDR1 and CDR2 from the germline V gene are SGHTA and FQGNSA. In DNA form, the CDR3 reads TGTGCCAGCAGCTTAGGCGGGACTACAACCTACGAGCAGTACTTC. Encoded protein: CASSLGGTTTYEQYF.

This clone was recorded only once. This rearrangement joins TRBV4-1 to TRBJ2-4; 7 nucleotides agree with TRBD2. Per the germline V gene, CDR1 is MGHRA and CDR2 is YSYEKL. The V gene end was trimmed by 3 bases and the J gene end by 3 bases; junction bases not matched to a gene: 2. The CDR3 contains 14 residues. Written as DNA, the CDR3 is TGCGCCAGCAGCCATGCGGGGGACAAAAACATTCAGTACTTC. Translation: CASSHAGDKNIQYF.

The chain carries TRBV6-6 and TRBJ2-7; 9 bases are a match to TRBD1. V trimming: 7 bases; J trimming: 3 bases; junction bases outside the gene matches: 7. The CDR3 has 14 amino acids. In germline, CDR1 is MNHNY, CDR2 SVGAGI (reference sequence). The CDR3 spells CASIMGQGLYEQYF. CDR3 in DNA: TGTGCCAGCATCATGGGACAGGGACTCTACGAGCAGTACTTC.

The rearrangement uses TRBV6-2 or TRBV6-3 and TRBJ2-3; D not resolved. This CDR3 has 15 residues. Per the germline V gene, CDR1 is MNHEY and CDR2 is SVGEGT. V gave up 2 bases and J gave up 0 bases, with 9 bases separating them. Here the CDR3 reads CASSYSPWSTDTQYF. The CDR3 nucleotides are TGTGCCAGCAGTTACAGCCCGTGGAGCACAGATACGCAGTATTTT.

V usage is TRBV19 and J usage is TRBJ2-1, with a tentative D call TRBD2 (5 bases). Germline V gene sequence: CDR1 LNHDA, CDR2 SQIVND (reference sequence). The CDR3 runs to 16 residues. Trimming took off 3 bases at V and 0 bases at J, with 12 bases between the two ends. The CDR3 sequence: CASSMEVTSSYNEQFF. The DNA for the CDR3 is TGTGCCAGTAGTATGGAGGTCACGAGCTCCTACAATGAGCAGTTCTTC.

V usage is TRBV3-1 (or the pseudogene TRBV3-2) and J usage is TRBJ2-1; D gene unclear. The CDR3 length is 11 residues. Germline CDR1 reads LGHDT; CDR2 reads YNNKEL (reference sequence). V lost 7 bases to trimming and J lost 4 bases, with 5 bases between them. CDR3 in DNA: TGTGCCAGCACTACGTACAATGAGCAGTTCTTC. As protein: CASTTYNEQFF.

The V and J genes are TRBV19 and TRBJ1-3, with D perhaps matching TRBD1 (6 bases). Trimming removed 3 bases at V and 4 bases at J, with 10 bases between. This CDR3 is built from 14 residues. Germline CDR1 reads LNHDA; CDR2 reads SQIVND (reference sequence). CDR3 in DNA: TGTGCCAGTAGTATGGGGGACACGGGAAACACCATATATTTT. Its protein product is CASSMGDTGNTIYF. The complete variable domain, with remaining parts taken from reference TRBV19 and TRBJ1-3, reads DGGITQSPKYLFRKEGQNVTLSCEQNLNHDAMYWYRQDPGQGLRLIYYSQIVNDFQKGDIAEGYSVSREKKESFPLTVTSAQKNPTAFYLCASSMGDTGNTIYFGEGSWLTVV.

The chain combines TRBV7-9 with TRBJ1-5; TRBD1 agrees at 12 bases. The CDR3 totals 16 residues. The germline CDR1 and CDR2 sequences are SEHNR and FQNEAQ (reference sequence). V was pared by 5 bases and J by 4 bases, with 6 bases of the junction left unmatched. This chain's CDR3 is CASSQGDRGRNQPQHF. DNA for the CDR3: TGTGCCAGCAGCCAGGGGGACAGGGGGCGGAATCAGCCCCAGCATTTT.

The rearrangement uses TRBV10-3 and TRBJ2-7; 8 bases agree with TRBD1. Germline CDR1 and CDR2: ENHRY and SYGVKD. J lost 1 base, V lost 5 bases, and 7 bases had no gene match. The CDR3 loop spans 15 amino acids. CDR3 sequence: CAISSGTGPSYEQYF. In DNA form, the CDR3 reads TGTGCCATCAGTTCCGGGACAGGCCCTTCCTACGAGCAGTACTTC.

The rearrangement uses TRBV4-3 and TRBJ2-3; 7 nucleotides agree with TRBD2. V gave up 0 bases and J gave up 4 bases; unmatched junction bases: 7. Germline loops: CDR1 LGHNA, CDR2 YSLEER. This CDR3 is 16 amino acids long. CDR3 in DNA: TGCGCCAGCAGCCAAGATGCGGCGGGAGAAGCAGATACGCAGTATTTT. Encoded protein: CASSQDAAGEADTQYF.

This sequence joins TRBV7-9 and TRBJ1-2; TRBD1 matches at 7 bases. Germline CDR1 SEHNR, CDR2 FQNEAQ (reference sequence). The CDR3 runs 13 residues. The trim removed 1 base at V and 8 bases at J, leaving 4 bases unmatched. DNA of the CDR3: TGTGCCAGCAGCTTAGTAGGGGGCAGAGGCTACACCTTC. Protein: CASSLVGGRGYTF.

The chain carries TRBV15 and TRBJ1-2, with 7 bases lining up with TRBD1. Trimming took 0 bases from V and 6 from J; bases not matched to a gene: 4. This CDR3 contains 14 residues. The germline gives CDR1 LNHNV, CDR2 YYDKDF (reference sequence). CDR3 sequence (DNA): TGTGCCACCAGCAGAGAGGCCAGGGGGGATGGCTACACCTTC. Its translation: CATSREARGDGYTF.

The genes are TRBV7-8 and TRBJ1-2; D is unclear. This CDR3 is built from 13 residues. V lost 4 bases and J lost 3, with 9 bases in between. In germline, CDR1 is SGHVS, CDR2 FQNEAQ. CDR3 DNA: TGTGCCAGCAGCTCTACGGAGTACTATGGCTACACCTTC. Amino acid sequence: CASSSTEYYGYTF.

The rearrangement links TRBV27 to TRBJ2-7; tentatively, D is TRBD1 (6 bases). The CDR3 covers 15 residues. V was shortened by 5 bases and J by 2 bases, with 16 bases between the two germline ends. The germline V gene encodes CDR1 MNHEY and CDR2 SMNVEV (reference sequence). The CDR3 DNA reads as TGTGCCAGCAGTGGGGGTACAGGGATTCCCTACGAGCAGTACTTC. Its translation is CASSGGTGIPYEQYF.

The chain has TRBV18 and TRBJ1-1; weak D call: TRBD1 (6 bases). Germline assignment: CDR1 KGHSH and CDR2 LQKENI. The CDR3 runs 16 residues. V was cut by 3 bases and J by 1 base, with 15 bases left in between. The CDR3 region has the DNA TGTGCCAGCTCACCCCCCTCCAGGGACAAGAACACTGAAGCTTTCTTT. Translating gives CASSPPSRDKNTEAFF.

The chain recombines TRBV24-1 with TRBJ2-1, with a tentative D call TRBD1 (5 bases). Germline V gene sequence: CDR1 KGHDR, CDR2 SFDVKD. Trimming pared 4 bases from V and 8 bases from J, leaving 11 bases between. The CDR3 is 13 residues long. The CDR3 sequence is CATSDLTGHEQFF. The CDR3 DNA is TGTGCCACCAGTGACCTTACAGGACATGAGCAGTTCTTC.

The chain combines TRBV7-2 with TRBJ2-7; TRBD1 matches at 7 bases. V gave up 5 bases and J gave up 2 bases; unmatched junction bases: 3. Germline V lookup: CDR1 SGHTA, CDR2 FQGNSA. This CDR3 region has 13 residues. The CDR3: CASSEGAPYEQYF. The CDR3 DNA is TGTGCCAGCAGCGAGGGGGCCCCCTACGAGCAGTACTTC.

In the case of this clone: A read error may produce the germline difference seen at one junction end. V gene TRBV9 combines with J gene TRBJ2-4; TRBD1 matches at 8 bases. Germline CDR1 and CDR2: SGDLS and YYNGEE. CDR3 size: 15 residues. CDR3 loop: CASSVATDRDTILSF. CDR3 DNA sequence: TGTGCCAGCAGCGTAGCTACGGACAGGGACACCATCCTGTCCTTC.

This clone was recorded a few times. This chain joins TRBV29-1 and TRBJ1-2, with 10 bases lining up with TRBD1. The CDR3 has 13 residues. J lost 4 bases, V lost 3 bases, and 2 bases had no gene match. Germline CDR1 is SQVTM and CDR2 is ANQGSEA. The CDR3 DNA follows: TGCAGCGTTGAGGGGACAGGGGTCTATGGCTACACCTTC. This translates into CSVEGTGVYGYTF. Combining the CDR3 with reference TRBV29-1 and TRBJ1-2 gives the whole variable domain SAVISQKPSRDICQRGTSLTIQCQVDSQVTMMFWYRQQPGQSLTLIATANQGSEATYESGFVIDKFPISRPNLTFSTLTVSNMSPEDSSIYLCSVEGTGVYGYTFGSGTRLTVV.

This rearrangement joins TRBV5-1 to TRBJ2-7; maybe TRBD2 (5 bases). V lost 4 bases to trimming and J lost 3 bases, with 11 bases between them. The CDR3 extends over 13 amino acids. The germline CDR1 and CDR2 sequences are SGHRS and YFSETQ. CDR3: CASSIGRDYEQYF. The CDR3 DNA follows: TGCGCCAGCAGCATAGGACGGGACTACGAGCAGTACTTC. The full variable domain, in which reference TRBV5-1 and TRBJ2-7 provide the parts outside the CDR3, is KAGVTQTPRYLIKTRGQQVTLSCSPISGHRSVSWYQQTPGQGLQFLFEYFSETQRNKGNFPGRFSGRQFSNSRSEMNVSTLELGDSALYLCASSIGRDYEQYFGPGTRLTVT.

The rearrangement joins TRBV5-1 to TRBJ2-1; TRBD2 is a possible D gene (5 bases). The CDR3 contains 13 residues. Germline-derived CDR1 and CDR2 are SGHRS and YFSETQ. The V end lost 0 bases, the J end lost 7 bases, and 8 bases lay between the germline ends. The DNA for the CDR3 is TGCGCCAGCAGCTTGGTGGAGGAAAATGAGCAGTTCTTC. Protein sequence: CASSLVEENEQFF.

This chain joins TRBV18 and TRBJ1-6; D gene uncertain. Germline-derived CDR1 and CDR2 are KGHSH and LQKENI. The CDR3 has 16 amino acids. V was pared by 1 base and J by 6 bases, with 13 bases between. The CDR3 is CASSPLEQSTNSPLHF. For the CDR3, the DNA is TGTGCCAGCTCACCACTGGAACAGTCAACTAATTCACCCCTCCACTTT.

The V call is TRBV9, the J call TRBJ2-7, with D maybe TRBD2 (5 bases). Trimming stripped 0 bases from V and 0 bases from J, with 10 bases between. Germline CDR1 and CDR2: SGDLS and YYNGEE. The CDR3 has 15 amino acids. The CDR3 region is CASSVGGLSSYEQYF. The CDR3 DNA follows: TGTGCCAGCAGCGTAGGAGGACTCAGCTCCTACGAGCAGTACTTC.

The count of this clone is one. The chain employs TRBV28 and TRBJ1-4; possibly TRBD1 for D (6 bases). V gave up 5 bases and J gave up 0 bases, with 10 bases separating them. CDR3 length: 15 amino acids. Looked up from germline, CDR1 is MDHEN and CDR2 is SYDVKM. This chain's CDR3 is CASSLDSTTNEKLFF. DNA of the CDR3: TGTGCCAGCAGTCTGGACAGTACAACTAATGAAAAACTGTTTTTT.

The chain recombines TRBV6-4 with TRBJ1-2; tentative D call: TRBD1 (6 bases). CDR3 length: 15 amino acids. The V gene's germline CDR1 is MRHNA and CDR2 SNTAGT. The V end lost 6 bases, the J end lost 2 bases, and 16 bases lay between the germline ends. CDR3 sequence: CASRSPRGANYGYTF. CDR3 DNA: TGTGCCAGCAGGTCACCCAGGGGCGCAAACTATGGCTACACCTTC.

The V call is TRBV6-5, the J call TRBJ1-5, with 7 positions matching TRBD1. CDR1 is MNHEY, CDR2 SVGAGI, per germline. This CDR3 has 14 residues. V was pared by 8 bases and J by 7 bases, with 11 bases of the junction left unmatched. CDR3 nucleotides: TGTGCCAGCGTAGCCCTGGACAGGTCACAGCCCCAGCATTTT. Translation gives CASVALDRSQPQHF.

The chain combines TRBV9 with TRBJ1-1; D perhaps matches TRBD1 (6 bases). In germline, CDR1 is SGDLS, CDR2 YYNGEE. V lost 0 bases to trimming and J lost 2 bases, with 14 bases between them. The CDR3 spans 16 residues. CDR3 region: CASSVDARGGNTEAFF. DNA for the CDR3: TGTGCCAGCAGCGTAGATGCTAGGGGGGGCAACACTGAAGCTTTCTTT.